This T cell receptor beta chain was documented in a study of blood T cells in healthy people across ages. The V end lost 8 bases, the J end lost 7 bases, and 18 bases lay between the germline ends. The CDR3 covers 14 residues. In germline, CDR1 is SGHAT, CDR2 FQDESV (reference sequence). Primed by a sample-barcoded 5' primer and a J-beta primer mix, a second PCR proceeded for roughly 6 to 12 cycles. TCRdb re-called the 5' RACE reads through MiXCR, storing one row per CDR3 protein. The sample comprises about 1.8 million distinct CDR3 sequences, approximately 50% of which are singletons, and roughly 2.1% rests with the top ten. This clonotype was counted once.

The V and J genes are TRBV11-1 and TRBJ2-1; a possible D gene is TRBD1 (6 bases). The sequenced sample consisted of blood. This sequence originates from a woman aged 40 to 50 in good health. The CDR3 loop is CASGPRYRANEQFF. The CDR3 nucleotides read TGTGCCAGCGGCCCGAGATACAGGGCGAATGAGCAGTTCTTC.